This T cell receptor (beta chain) comes out of a study of breast tumors, draining lymph nodes, adjacent tissues. The CDR3 extends over 12 amino acids. From germline, CDR1 is DFQATT and CDR2 SNEGSKA (reference sequence). TCRdb processed the multiplex PCR reads anew with MiXCR; each CDR3 protein has one entry. The sample lists tens of thousands of distinct CDR3 sequences, under 75% seen once, with approximately 21% in the top ten. For this clonotype: The junction and the germline gene differ at one end; a read error may be behind it.

The sequencing input was tumor-adjacent breast tissue. This receptor was identified in a female donor with breast cancer. Some clones in this sample may be carry-over from other donors' samples. The chain recombines TRBV20-1 with TRBJ2-2, with unresolved D. The CDR3 loop reads CSARVPHGELFF. The CDR3 DNA is TGCAGTGCCAGAGTCCCTCATGGAGAGCTGTTTTTT.